The 27 T cell receptor beta chains below were found in one sample sequenced in a study of T cell responses to AZD1222 COVID-19 vaccine. Sequencing used immunoSEQ multiplex PCR; TCRdb keeps in-frame clones, though not all of them. The sample lists 180,000 or so clones; roughly 94% were seen once. The source was peripheral blood, collected 28 days after the second AZD1222 dose. These TCRs come from an adult who received the AZD1222 COVID-19 vaccine.

The rearrangement joins TRBV11-2 to TRBJ2-3; D may correspond to TRBD1 or TRBD2 (5 bases each). Germline loops: CDR1 SGHAT, CDR2 FQNNGV. This CDR3 spans 15 amino acids. V was shortened by 5 bases and J by 1 base, with 13 bases between the two germline ends. CDR3 protein: CASSPGRQGTDTQYF. DNA of the CDR3: TGTGCCAGCAGCCCGGGGCGCCAGGGCACAGATACGCAGTATTTT. Full variable domain (rest looked up from reference TRBV11-2 and TRBJ2-3): EAGVAQSPRYKIIEKRQSVAFWCNPISGHATLYWYQQILGQGPKLLIQFQNNGVVDDSQLPKDRFSAERLKGVDSTLKIQPAKLEDSAVYLCASSPGRQGTDTQYFGPGTRLTVL.

The chain employs TRBV5-1 and TRBJ1-1, with D perhaps matching TRBD1 (6 bases). The V gene lost 0 bases and the J gene lost 0 bases, with 9 bases spanning the gap. The germline V gene encodes CDR1 SGHRS and CDR2 YFSETQ. The CDR3 contains 15 residues. CDR3 loop: CASSLGTAMNTEAFF. The CDR3 bases are TGCGCCAGCAGCTTGGGGACAGCAATGAACACTGAAGCTTTCTTT.

V gene TRBV29-1 combines with J gene TRBJ1-2; D unresolved. CDR3 length equals 14 residues. Germline V CDR1 and CDR2: SQVTM, ANQGSEA. V was cut by 7 bases and J by 7 bases, with 22 bases left in between. CDR3 in amino acids: CSAIGQRRPFGYTF. The CDR3 DNA is TGCAGCGCCATCGGGCAGAGGAGGCCTTTTGGCTACACCTTC.

The chain carries TRBV15 and TRBJ1-2; 7 bases agree with TRBD1. CDR1 is LNHNV, CDR2 YYDKDF, per germline (reference sequence). The CDR3 totals 15 residues. V shed 0 bases, J shed 4 bases, and the junction held 5 bases outside the gene matches. CDR3 DNA: TGTGCCACCAGCAGAGATGAAGGGGGCCTCTATGGCTACACCTTC. Translated: CATSRDEGGLYGYTF.

In the case of this clone: At one end, the junction sequence differs from germline, possibly due to a read error. This sequence joins TRBV7-8 and TRBJ2-5; D gene uncertain. The CDR3 sequence is 14 residues long. CDR1 and CDR2 from the germline V gene are SGHVS and FQNEAQ. The CDR3 here is CASSGRSPQGTQYF. The CDR3 nucleotides are TGTGCCAGCAGCGGTCGCAGCCCCCAAGGGACCCAGTACTTC.

This sequence joins TRBV6-4 and TRBJ1-6; D is undetermined. Trimming cost V 2 bases and J 3 bases, with 11 bases left between them. The CDR3 contains 16 residues. Germline loops: CDR1 MRHNA, CDR2 SNTAGT. The CDR3, as DNA: TGTGCCAGCAGTGACGACACGAAAGTCTATAATTCACCCCTCCACTTT. It specifies CASSDDTKVYNSPLHF.

The V and J genes are TRBV7-2 and TRBJ2-7, with 9 bases identical to TRBD1. CDR3 length: 12 residues. Germline assignment: CDR1 SGHTA and CDR2 FQGNSA. J was trimmed by 7 bases and V by 6 bases; bases with no gene match: 4. In DNA form, the CDR3 reads TGTGCCAGCAGACAGGGGGCGCGTGAGCAGTACTTC. Residues: CASRQGAREQYF. Together with reference TRBV7-2 and TRBJ2-7, the CDR3 gives the full variable domain: GAGVSQSPSNKVTEKGKDVELRCDPISGHTALYWYRQSLGQGLEFLIYFQGNSAPDKSGLPSDRFSAERTGGSVSTLTIQRTQQEDSAVYLCASRQGAREQYFGPGTRLTVT.

This chain connects TRBV9 to TRBJ1-1; D unresolved. Germline V gene lookup returns CDR1 SGDLS and CDR2 YYNGEE. The CDR3 runs 13 residues. Trimming cost V 7 bases and J 4 bases, with 14 bases left between them. CDR3 residues: CASGGPWGTEAFF. CDR3 coding DNA: TGTGCCAGCGGCGGGCCGTGGGGCACTGAAGCTTTCTTT.

This sequence joins TRBV6-6 and TRBJ1-1, with D uncertain. The CDR3 length is 15 residues. Trimming took 2 bases from V and 0 from J, leaving 10 bases between them. Germline V gene sequence: CDR1 MNHNY, CDR2 SVGAGI (reference sequence). CDR3 protein: CASSYEGGLNTEAFF. The CDR3 nucleotides are TGTGCCAGCAGTTACGAGGGCGGGCTGAACACTGAAGCTTTCTTT.

CDR3 residues: CASSLALGAGNTIYF. The CDR3, as DNA: TGTGCCAGCAGCTTAGCCCTAGGGGCAGGTAACACCATATATTTT. V gene TRBV11-2 combines with J gene TRBJ1-3, with D maybe TRBD1 (5 bases). Trimming took 1 base from V and 7 from J, leaving 14 bases between them. The germline V gene encodes CDR1 SGHAT and CDR2 FQNNGV. This CDR3 spans 15 amino acids.

With respect to this clone: Additional DNA sequences in this sample encode the identical CDR3. The gene calls are TRBV2 and TRBJ1-1, with D possibly TRBD1 on 5 matching bases. This CDR3 comprises 12 residues. V lost 6 bases and J 1 base, leaving 6 bases between the germline ends. CDR1 and CDR2 from the germline V gene are SNHLY and FYNNEI. The CDR3 bases are TGTGCCAGCAGGGGGCCGAACACTGAAGCTTTCTTT. Amino acid sequence: CASRGPNTEAFF.

The chain uses TRBV6-1 and TRBJ1-6; D may be TRBD1 (5 bases). CDR1 MNHNS and CDR2 SASEGT come from the germline V gene. This CDR3 region has 16 residues. The V gene lost 3 bases and the J gene lost 3 bases, with 12 bases spanning the gap. The CDR3 DNA is TGTGCCAGCAGTGACCAGGGAGCCTACTATAATTCACCCCTCCACTTT. Amino acids: CASSDQGAYYNSPLHF.

This clone was seen a handful of times. The V gene is TRBV21-1, the J gene TRBJ1-6. TRBV21-1 has pseudogene status. This CDR3 is 18 amino acids long. The CDR3 spells CASANGGIRGSYNSPLHF. In DNA, the CDR3 is TGTGCCAGCGCGAACGGAGGGATCCGAGGCTCCTATAATTCACCCCTCCACTTT.

This clone appeared a single time. The rearrangement uses TRBV5-4 and TRBJ2-5; 10 bases line up with TRBD2. The length of the CDR3 is 17 residues. From germline, CDR1 is SGHNT and CDR2 YYREEE (reference sequence). Germline trimming cut 9 bases from V and 3 bases from J; bases unmatched to any gene: 17. The CDR3 loop reads CATEGGILAGRKETQYF. The CDR3 nucleotides are TGTGCCACCGAAGGGGGTATACTAGCGGGACGAAAAGAGACCCAGTACTTC.

This rearrangement joins TRBV28 to TRBJ1-5, with D perhaps TRBD1 (5 bases). Trimming took 5 bases from V and 0 from J, leaving 14 bases between them. This CDR3 spans 16 amino acids. Germline CDR1 MDHEN, CDR2 SYDVKM. In DNA form, the CDR3 reads TGTGCCAGCAGTCAGGGTGGGGTTGGTAGCAATCAGCCCCAGCATTTT. This sequence encodes CASSQGGVGSNQPQHF.

The chain is built from TRBV11-2 and TRBJ1-1; D remains ambiguous. This CDR3 contains 13 residues. Trimming removed 5 bases from V and 3 bases from J, with 10 bases in between. CDR1 SGHAT and CDR2 FQNNGV come from the germline V gene. The chain's CDR3 is CASSRTLHTEAFF. As DNA, the CDR3 is TGTGCCAGCAGCAGGACCCTCCACACTGAAGCTTTCTTT.

V is TRBV5-1 and J is TRBJ2-2; no clear D gene. Trimming left V 1 base short and J 6 bases short, with 22 bases between. CDR1 is SGHRS and CDR2 is YFSETQ in the germline V gene. The CDR3 is made up of 18 amino acids. CDR3 sequence reads: CASSLSDLVTDLAGELFF. The CDR3 DNA reads TGCGCCAGCAGCTTGAGTGATCTCGTCACAGATCTGGCCGGGGAGCTGTTTTTT.

J is TRBJ2-2 and V is TRBV5-1; TRBD2 might be the D (6 bases). The CDR3 consists of 15 residues. Trimming took off 4 bases at V and 1 base at J, with 11 bases between the two ends. The germline V gene encodes CDR1 SGHRS and CDR2 YFSETQ. CDR3 coding DNA: TGCGCCAGCAGCAGGGACTGGGAGAACACCGGGGAGCTGTTTTTT. This translates into CASSRDWENTGELFF.

V and J are TRBV5-4 and TRBJ2-1, with 11 bases lining up with TRBD2. The germline V gene encodes CDR1 SGHNT and CDR2 YYREEE (reference sequence). V was clipped by 2 bases and J by 12 bases; unmatched bases: 16. The CDR3 is 17 residues long. The CDR3 is CASSLPTGGVAGGRQFF. CDR3 DNA sequence: TGTGCCAGCAGCTTACCCACCGGGGGCGTAGCGGGGGGGAGGCAGTTCTTC. Combining the CDR3 with reference TRBV5-4 and TRBJ2-1 gives the whole variable domain ETGVTQSPTHLIKTRGQQVTLRCSSQSGHNTVSWYQQALGQGPQFIFQYYREEENGRGNFPPRFSGLQFPNYSSELNVNALELDDSALYLCASSLPTGGVAGGRQFFGPGTRLTVL.

J is TRBJ2-7 and V is TRBV19; TRBD1 matches at 9 bases. There are 17 residues in the CDR3. The germline CDR1 and CDR2 sequences are LNHDA and SQIVND (reference sequence). Trimming took 4 bases from V and 0 from J; bases not matched to a gene: 10. CDR3 protein: CASSKLPGTGNSYEQYF. For the CDR3, the DNA is TGTGCCAGTAGTAAGCTCCCTGGGACAGGGAACTCCTACGAGCAGTACTTC.

This chain links TRBV4-1 with TRBJ1-5; 7 bases line up with TRBD1. There are 17 residues in the CDR3. J was trimmed by 3 bases and V by 0 bases; bases with no gene match: 8. CDR1 and CDR2 (germline): MGHRA, YSYEKL. The CDR3 DNA follows: TGCGCCAGCAGCCAAGATCGGACAGGCCCTATCAATCAGCCCCAGCATTTT. Encoded protein: CASSQDRTGPINQPQHF.

The chain has TRBV19 and TRBJ1-2, with 7 bases lining up with TRBD1. The germline CDR1 and CDR2 sequences are LNHDA and SQIVND (reference sequence). This CDR3 is built from 17 residues. V lost 4 bases, J lost 1 base, and 12 bases stayed unmatched. CDR3 DNA: TGTGCCAGTAGTACGCCGACAGGGAGTCCCCTTAACTATGGCTACACCTTC. Protein product: CASSTPTGSPLNYGYTF.

The V call is TRBV10-2, the J call TRBJ1-5; D possibly corresponds to TRBD1 (5 bases). Trimming pared 5 bases from V and 4 bases from J, leaving 18 bases between. CDR1 and CDR2 from the germline V gene are WSHSY and SAAADI. The CDR3 loop spans 16 amino acids. For the CDR3, the DNA is TGCGCCAGCAGTCCCGGGGCGGCGGCAGGAAATCAGCCCCAGCATTTT. Amino acid sequence: CASSPGAAAGNQPQHF.

The rearrangement links TRBV6-5 to TRBJ1-5; D gene unclear. The CDR3 is 15 amino acids. Germline loops: CDR1 MNHEY, CDR2 SVGAGI. The V and J ends lost 0 bases and 0 bases respectively, with 6 bases between them. The CDR3 loop reads CASSYSQYSNQPQHF. The CDR3 DNA is TGTGCCAGCAGTTACTCTCAGTATAGCAATCAGCCCCAGCATTTT.

The chain recombines TRBV5-1 with TRBJ2-1, with D perhaps TRBD2 (5 bases). Germline V gene sequence: CDR1 SGHRS, CDR2 YFSETQ. CDR3 length: 16 residues. V was trimmed by 2 bases and J by 2 bases, leaving 14 bases between them. CDR3 sequence: CASSFRSGTAYNEQFF. The CDR3 DNA is TGCGCCAGCAGCTTTAGAAGCGGAACAGCCTACAATGAGCAGTTCTTC. Full variable domain (remainder filled in from reference TRBV5-1 and TRBJ2-1): KAGVTQTPRYLIKTRGQQVTLSCSPISGHRSVSWYQQTPGQGLQFLFEYFSETQRNKGNFPGRFSGRQFSNSRSEMNVSTLELGDSALYLCASSFRSGTAYNEQFFGPGTRLTVL.

The rearrangement joins TRBV2 to TRBJ1-1; 7 bases agree with TRBD1. CDR1 is SNHLY, CDR2 FYNNEI, per germline. This CDR3 is 13 amino acids long. The junction had 10 bases not matched to a gene; V was cut back by 10 bases and J by 5 bases. The CDR3 DNA sequence: TGTGCCACTCGACAGGGATGGAATACTGAAGCTTTCTTT. This translates into CATRQGWNTEAFF.

The V call is TRBV19, the J call TRBJ1-2; D gene uncertain. The V gene's germline CDR1 is LNHDA and CDR2 SQIVND (reference sequence). The V end lost 6 bases, the J end lost 8 bases, and 22 bases lay between the germline ends. The CDR3 covers 15 residues. Here the CDR3 reads CASRGRSPGIGGYTF. CDR3 DNA: TGTGCCAGTAGAGGGCGGTCCCCCGGTATAGGGGGCTACACCTTC.